Shown below are 14 T cell receptor beta chains from a single sample sequenced in a study of blood T cell repertoires in COVID-19. Only in-frame clones appear in the TCRdb table, and some are missing; sequencing was by immunoSEQ multiplex PCR. Here the sample spans just under 35,000 clones, around 87% being singletons. Sample: peripheral blood. Source of these receptors: a human donor in a cohort sampled during active COVID-19.

In its sample, this clone was seen once. This chain uses TRBV6-6 with TRBJ1-3, with D possibly being TRBD1 (5 bases). Per the germline V gene, CDR1 is MNHNY and CDR2 is SVGAGI (reference sequence). Trimming cost V 5 bases and J 4 bases, with 15 bases left between them. The CDR3 has 15 amino acids. The CDR3 DNA reads as TGTGCCAGCAGTAAGACAGTGCTTGGAGGAAACACCATATATTTT. It is translated as CASSKTVLGGNTIYF.

The rearrangement links TRBV7-9 to TRBJ2-1, with 8 bases matching TRBD2. There are 15 residues in the CDR3. Losses at the gene ends were 2 bases for V and 2 bases for J; bases not matched to a gene: 2. Germline V gene sequence: CDR1 SEHNR, CDR2 FQNEAQ (reference sequence). The DNA for the CDR3 is TGTGCCAGCAGCTTATTAGCGGGGCCCTACAATGAGCAGTTCTTC. Encoded protein: CASSLLAGPYNEQFF.

J is TRBJ2-5 and V is TRBV24-1, with 7 nucleotides matching TRBD1. The CDR3 contains 16 residues. V lost 1 base to trimming and J lost 0 bases; unmatched junction nucleotides: 4. Germline CDR1 reads KGHDR; CDR2 reads SFDVKD. The CDR3 coding sequence is TGTGCCACCAGTGATTTACTGACAGGGAACCAAGAGACCCAGTACTTC. This sequence encodes CATSDLLTGNQETQYF.

V and J are TRBV9 and TRBJ2-7, with D perhaps matching TRBD2 (7 bases). Trimming removed 1 base at V and 6 bases at J, with 20 bases between. The length of the CDR3 is 16 residues. From germline, CDR1 is SGDLS and CDR2 YYNGEE. The DNA for the CDR3 is TGTGCCAGCAGCGTAAGGGGAGGGGGACCGTCCAGCGAGCAGTACTTC. Protein: CASSVRGGGPSSEQYF.

J is TRBJ2-5 and V is TRBV5-5, with D possibly TRBD1 on 6 matching bases. V was cut by 0 bases and J by 3 bases, with 9 bases left in between. CDR3 size: 14 residues. From germline, CDR1 is SGHKS and CDR2 YYEKEE (reference sequence). CDR3 region: CASSLVSGEETQYF. CDR3 nucleotide sequence: TGTGCCAGCAGCTTGGTTTCAGGGGAAGAGACCCAGTACTTC. The full variable domain, with the rest looked up from reference TRBV5-5 and TRBJ2-5, is DAGVTQSPTHLIKTRGQQVTLRCSPISGHKSVSWYQQVLGQGPQFIFQYYEKEERGRGNFPDRFSARQFPNYSSELNVNALLLGDSALYLCASSLVSGEETQYFGPGTRLLVL.

The V call is TRBV19, the J call TRBJ1-4, with TRBD1 matching 8 bases. The CDR3 length is 14 residues. Germline V CDR1 and CDR2: LNHDA, SQIVND (reference sequence). The trim removed 6 bases at V and 11 bases at J, leaving 11 bases unmatched. The CDR3 sequence: CASRPDRGVAKLFF. The CDR3 nucleotides read TGTGCCAGTAGACCCGACAGGGGCGTTGCGAAACTGTTTTTT. Based on the CDR3 plus reference TRBV19 and TRBJ1-4, the full variable domain is DGGITQSPKYLFRKEGQNVTLSCEQNLNHDAMYWYRQDPGQGLRLIYYSQIVNDFQKGDIAEGYSVSREKKESFPLTVTSAQKNPTAFYLCASRPDRGVAKLFFGSGTQLSVL.

This clone was detected once. J is TRBJ1-2 and V is TRBV28; 9 bases agree with TRBD1. CDR1 and CDR2 from the germline V gene are MDHEN and SYDVKM. The CDR3 consists of 13 residues. Trimming cost V 5 bases and J 7 bases; bases outside gene matches: 5. DNA for the CDR3: TGTGCCAGCAGTCCACAGGGGGCGGGTGGCTACACCTTC. Translation: CASSPQGAGGYTF.

The chain employs TRBV28 and TRBJ1-2, with 7 bases lining up with TRBD1. In germline, CDR1 is MDHEN, CDR2 SYDVKM. The CDR3 spans 14 residues. J gave up 8 bases and V 3 bases, and 9 bases lay outside the gene matches. DNA of the CDR3: TGTGCCAGCAGTTTGCCGGGGACAGCTCCGGGCTACACCTTC. As protein: CASSLPGTAPGYTF.

This clone appeared once. The chain links TRBV28 to TRBJ2-7; perhaps TRBD1 as D (5 bases). Per the germline V gene, CDR1 is MDHEN and CDR2 is SYDVKM. CDR3 length equals 12 residues. The V gene lost 9 bases and the J gene lost 3 bases, with 12 bases spanning the gap. CDR3 nucleotide sequence: TGTGCCAGTATGGTAGGGGACTACGAGCAGTACTTC. Translated, it gives CASMVGDYEQYF.

The rearrangement links TRBV29-1 to TRBJ2-7; 9 bases fit TRBD1. Germline CDR1 SQVTM, CDR2 ANQGSEA. The CDR3 is 14 residues long. V lost 6 bases to trimming and J lost 7 bases; unmatched junction nucleotides: 13. The CDR3 is CSVTSGTGHQEQYF. In DNA form, the CDR3 reads TGCAGCGTCACCTCCGGGACAGGGCATCAGGAGCAGTACTTC.

This chain joins TRBV5-4 and TRBJ1-1; D is uncertain. The CDR3 has 12 residues. Germline CDR1 SGHNT, CDR2 YYREEE (reference sequence). V lost 8 bases and J lost 1, with 9 bases in between. As DNA, the CDR3 is TGTGCCAGTGGAGGAGGGAACACTGAAGCTTTCTTT. It translates to CASGGGNTEAFF.

V usage is TRBV9 and J usage is TRBJ2-2, with TRBD2 identical over 11 bases. With 3 bases clipped from V and 5 bases from J, the junction kept 3 bases outside the gene matches. The germline V gene has CDR1 SGDLS and CDR2 YYNGEE. The CDR3 loop spans 15 amino acids. The CDR3 region is CASSAGLAATGELFF. CDR3 nucleotides: TGTGCCAGCAGCGCGGGACTAGCGGCGACCGGGGAGCTGTTTTTT.

The chain carries TRBV4-3 and TRBJ2-1; 7 nucleotides agree with TRBD2. This CDR3 has 16 residues. Germline loops: CDR1 LGHNA, CDR2 YSLEER. V lost 0 bases to trimming and J lost 4 bases; unmatched junction nucleotides: 6. DNA of the CDR3: TGCGCCAGCAGCCAAGATGGGCGGGGGACTTACAATGAGCAGTTCTTC. Its protein product is CASSQDGRGTYNEQFF.

This clone was recorded a few times. The V call is TRBV10-3, the J call TRBJ1-2; 9 nucleotides line up with TRBD1. V lost 0 bases to trimming and J lost 5 bases; unmatched junction nucleotides: 1. The CDR3 has 14 residues. Germline V lookup: CDR1 ENHRY, CDR2 SYGVKD. The CDR3 spells CAISESGTGYGYTF. CDR3 nucleotides: TGTGCCATCAGTGAGTCAGGGACAGGGTATGGCTACACCTTC.